The rows below give T cell receptor beta chains drawn from one sample of a study of T-cell reconstitution after alpha-beta-depleted transplantation in children. MiXCR was run by TCRdb on the PCR reads, yielding one entry per CDR3 protein. Of roughly 610,000 distinct CDR3 sequences in the sample, 10% to 13% were seen once. The source material was PBMCs from the stem cell graft donor, sampled from the stem cell graft. All receptors come from a human donor who donated a stem cell graft to a child with acute myeloid leukemia. CDR3s include the opening cysteine and the closing phenylalanine or tryptophan. D genes are given only for firm matches. Where a row states a size, it is once, few, many or the class of an expanded clone; other rows omit it.

-	few	TRBV5-1	TRBJ2-5	TGCGCCAGCAGCTTCCTGAGTACTAAAGAGACCCAGTACTTC	CASSFLSTKETQYF
-	few	TRBV7-3	TRBJ2-7	TGTGCCAGCAGCTTACAGGGTAGCACGGTGGACGAGCAGTACTTC	CASSLQGSTVDEQYF
-	many	TRBV23-1	TRBJ2-3	TGCGCCAGCAGCCGGGACCGCGAAAGCACAGATACGCAGTATTTT	CASSRDRESTDTQYF
-	many	TRBV7-9	TRBJ1-1	TGTGCCAGCAGCTTTCGATTTCAGGACACTGAAGCTTTCTTT	CASSFRFQDTEAFF
TRBD1	many	TRBV7-2	TRBJ2-7	TGTGCCAGCAGCCCTACCGGGACAGGGGCCGAGCAGTACTTC	CASSPTGTGAEQYF
-	-	TRBV2	TRBJ2-5	TGTGCCAGCAGGGATGGCGAGACCCAGTACTTC	CASRDGETQYF
-	-	TRBV6-5	TRBJ1-5	TGTGCCAGCAGTTACAGGGGCCCAAATCAGCCCCAGCATTTT	CASSYRGPNQPQHF
-	many	TRBV30	TRBJ1-2	TGTGCCTGGGGCCCCCACCATGGCTACACCTTC	CAWGPHHGYTF
-	-	TRBV30	TRBJ2-7	TGTGCCTGGAGTACCTTCTACGAGCAGTACTTC	CAWSTFYEQYF
TRBD2	many	TRBV29-1	TRBJ2-2	TGCAGCGTTGACCCCGGGATTAGCGGGAGTTCTTTAGCGGGCGGGGAGCTGTTTTTT	CSVDPGISGSSLAGGELFF
-	-	TRBV5-1	TRBJ2-7	TGCGCAAGCGCTTTCCGAGGGGACTCCTACGAGCAGTACTTC	CASAFRGDSYEQYF
TRBD1	-	TRBV5-1	TRBJ2-5	TGCGCCAGCAGCTTGTTAGGGGGCTTCAACCAAGAGACCCAGTACTTC	CASSLLGGFNQETQYF
TRBD2	-	TRBV20-1	TRBJ2-3	TGCAGTGCTCTCCCCCCGGTACTAGCGGCCACAGATACGCAGTATTTT	CSALPPVLAATDTQYF
TRBD2	many	TRBV29-1	TRBJ2-5	TGCAGCGCAACTAGCGGGAGCGAGACCCAGTACTTC	CSATSGSETQYF
-	-	TRBV10-3	TRBJ2-7	TGTGCCATCAGTGAGCGGCCCTCCTACGAGCAGTACTTC	CAISERPSYEQYF
-	many	TRBV15	TRBJ2-7	TGTGCCACCAGCAGAGCAGGAGGATCGAGGGGCGAGCAGTACTTC	CATSRAGGSRGEQYF
-	many	TRBV12-5	TRBJ2-1	TGTGCTAGTGGTCCCTCGACGGATGAGCAGTTCTTC	CASGPSTDEQFF
TRBD1	-	TRBV7-6	TRBJ1-3	TGTGCCAGCAGCCCCGTATTAACAGGGGGATCCGGAAACACCATATATTTT	CASSPVLTGGSGNTIYF
-	many	TRBV29-1	TRBJ2-3	TGCAGCGCCAACCCGGGGGTAGATACGCAGTATTTT	CSANPGVDTQYF
TRBD1	-	TRBV7-2	TRBJ2-2	TGTGCCAGCAGCTACGGGACAGGGGCTCGAGACGGGGAGCTGTTTTTT	CASSYGTGARDGELFF
TRBD2	-	TRBV7-2	TRBJ2-2	TGTGCCAGCAGCCTCCAAGCGGGAGAAAGCACCGGGGAGCTGTTTTTT	CASSLQAGESTGELFF
TRBD1	-	TRBV28	TRBJ2-3	TGTGCCAGCAGGAAAGGGGGCCCACTCGATACGCAGTATTTT	CASRKGGPLDTQYF
TRBD2	many	TRBV7-2	TRBJ2-7	TGTGCCGTCTCAGCGGGAGGGCCTTCGTACGAGCAGTACTTC	CAVSAGGPSYEQYF
TRBD2	-	TRBV7-9	TRBJ2-1	TGTGCCAGCAGCTTAGTCGGGACTAGCGGGATAGGCAGTGAGCAGTTCTTC	CASSLVGTSGIGSEQFF
-	-	TRBV2	TRBJ2-1	TGTGCCAGCAGCTTGGTGGGGTCGGGAAAGGTATACAATGAGCAGTTCTTC	CASSLVGSGKVYNEQFF
TRBD1	few	TRBV11-1	TRBJ2-7	TGTGCCAGCAGCGCCGGGGACAGGCCCCTCTACGAGCAGTACTTC	CASSAGDRPLYEQYF
TRBD1	few	TRBV28	TRBJ2-3	TGTGCCAGCAGCTACAGGGGGGTCAGCACAGATACGCAGTATTTT	CASSYRGVSTDTQYF
TRBD1	-	TRBV9	TRBJ2-7	TGTGCCAGCAGCGGACAAGGGGGCTGGTACGAGCAGTACTTC	CASSGQGGWYEQYF
-	-	TRBV20-1	TRBJ2-3	TGCAGTGCTAGTCGGAGGGGGGCTAGCACAGATACGCAGTATTTT	CSASRRGASTDTQYF
TRBD2	-	TRBV5-1	TRBJ2-1	TGCGCCAGCAGCTACCCGGGACTAGCATTACATGAGCAGTTCTTC	CASSYPGLALHEQFF
-	many	TRBV27	TRBJ1-1	TGTGCCAGCAGCGTTGGGGTCATTGCCACTGAAGCTTTCTTT	CASSVGVIATEAFF
TRBD1	few	TRBV25-1	TRBJ1-6	TGTGCCAGCAGTGTGGGACAGGGGTCATATAATTCACCCCTCCACTTT	CASSVGQGSYNSPLHF